Below, one TCR beta chain is given with its context. The antigen remains undetermined. The data are from a study of CD8+ T cells in alopecia areata. Study details: Treatment comprised oral tofacitinib, 5 to 10 mg twice daily, in treated patients. Treatment with tofacitinib (6 to 18 months) was followed by 6 months off drug.

Extracted from the samples, RNA was reverse transcribed into cDNA to serve as the sequencing template. TCRdb keeps only in-frame clones here, not all; method: immunoSEQ multiplex PCR. The sample shows 150,000 to 200,000 clones, roughly 46% of them seen only once. Treatment reported: oral pan-JAK inhibitor, 5-10 mg twice daily. Points from the study as a whole: Amid tofacitinib therapy, many expanded lesional clones stayed present in scalp and blood. Higher clonality than in normal scalp was seen in lesional scalp, especially alopecia totalis/universalis.

The source was CD8+ T cells sorted from blood, collected between weeks 51 and 54, from a patient treated with tofacitinib. This receptor was obtained from a human donor with alopecia areata.

Written as DNA, the CDR3 is TGCGCCAGCAGCGGCAGGAATAACTATGGCTACACCTTC. It yields the protein CASSGRNNYGYTF. The rearrangement links TRBV4-1 to TRBJ1-2, with D unresolved. The ends were cut back, 5 bases at V and 1 base at J, with 8 bases in the middle. In germline, CDR1 is MGHRA, CDR2 YSYEKL. The CDR3 runs 13 residues.